The 18 T cell receptor beta chains below come from one sample, sequenced in a study of a mutant IDH1 vaccine in newly diagnosed glioma. As for time point: week 11, during vaccination. A 20-mer mutant IDH1 peptide at 300 ug was injected subcutaneously with topical imiquimod. No antigens are known for them. The protocol was immunoSEQ multiplex PCR, while the TCRdb copy is restricted to in-frame clones and leaves out a portion. The sample carries tens of thousands of clones, 80% recorded once. The material sequenced was PBMCs, taken from a glioma patient whose treatment included an IDH1 peptide vaccine. The receptors here all came from a man in his fifties or sixties with glioma.

The CDR3 DNA follows: TGTGCCAGCAGTTTACTAGGACTAGCGGGAGAGTACGAGCAGTACTTC. Amino acids: CASSLLGLAGEYEQYF. The genes are TRBV28 and TRBJ2-7, with TRBD2 identical over 13 bases. The J segment lost 4 bases and the V segment lost 2 bases, leaving 5 bases of the junction unmatched. CDR3 length: 16 residues. CDR1 is MDHEN, CDR2 SYDVKM, per germline.

The chain couples TRBV27 to TRBJ1-6, with a tentative D call TRBD1 (6 bases). The CDR3 spans 14 residues. Trimming removed 5 bases from V and 9 bases from J, with 14 bases in between. Germline assignment: CDR1 MNHEY and CDR2 SMNVEV (reference sequence). This CDR3 reads CASSRRDILSPLHF. The CDR3 DNA reads TGTGCCAGCAGTCGCCGGGACATCCTTTCACCCCTCCACTTT.

This rearrangement joins TRBV4-1 to TRBJ2-2; TRBD2 matches at 11 bases. The length of the CDR3 is 17 residues. V lost 0 bases to trimming and J lost 7 bases; unmatched junction nucleotides: 7. Germline V lookup: CDR1 MGHRA, CDR2 YSYEKL. The CDR3 DNA reads TGCGCCAGCAGCCAAGAGGGACTAGCGGTCCCGGGCGGGGAGCTGTTTTTT. It translates to CASSQEGLAVPGGELFF.

The chain uses TRBV6-5 and TRBJ1-6, with a tentative D call TRBD1 (6 bases). Germline V lookup: CDR1 MNHEY, CDR2 SVGAGI. The CDR3 is 15 residues long. V was shortened by 7 bases and J by 6 bases, with 16 bases between the two germline ends. DNA of the CDR3: TGTGCCAGCACCTTCAGGGGTCGAGTTAATTCACCCCTCCACTTT. Residues: CASTFRGRVNSPLHF.

The chain combines TRBV28 with TRBJ2-7; a weak D match, TRBD2 (5 bases). There are 12 residues in the CDR3. Trimming left V 6 bases short and J 3 bases short, with 9 bases between. CDR1 MDHEN and CDR2 SYDVKM come from the germline V gene. CDR3 in amino acids: CASSRGSYEQYF. The CDR3 coding sequence is TGTGCCAGCAGCAGAGGGAGCTACGAGCAGTACTTC.

The chain joins TRBV19 to TRBJ2-4; 8 bases fit TRBD1. Unmatched junction bases numbered 7, after V lost 3 bases and J lost 6 bases. Germline V lookup: CDR1 LNHDA, CDR2 SQIVND (reference sequence). The CDR3 sequence is 15 residues long. The CDR3 spells CASSIPTGAVNIQYF. CDR3 DNA sequence: TGTGCCAGTAGTATTCCGACAGGGGCGGTAAACATTCAGTACTTC.

The chain has TRBV5-6 and TRBJ2-3; no clear D gene. CDR3 size: 11 residues. From germline, CDR1 is SGHDT and CDR2 YYEEEE. Trimming removed 1 base from V and 5 bases from J, with 2 bases in between. This chain's CDR3 is CASSLKDTQYF. The DNA of the CDR3 is TGTGCCAGCAGCTTGAAAGATACGCAGTATTTT.

The J gene is TRBJ1-2, the V gene TRBV7-2; the D gene is possibly TRBD1 (5 bases). Trimming cost V 4 bases and J 10 bases, with 16 bases left between them. The CDR3 is made up of 13 amino acids. Germline loops: CDR1 SGHTA, CDR2 FQGNSA. The CDR3 nucleotides are TGTGCCAGCAGCTCCCTTTTTGCAGGGCCCTACACCTTC. Residues: CASSSLFAGPYTF.

This sequence joins TRBV4-3 and TRBJ2-5; 7 bases match TRBD1. After removal of 3 bases from V and 3 bases from J, the junction contained 1 base not matched to a gene. CDR3 length: 13 residues. Germline V gene data show CDR1 as LGHNA and CDR2 as YSLEER. The CDR3 loop is CASSQTGKETQYF. CDR3 bases: TGCGCCAGCAGCCAGACAGGGAAAGAGACCCAGTACTTC.

The rearrangement joins TRBV4-3 to TRBJ2-6; D gene unclear. CDR3 length: 16 residues. The V end lost 0 bases, the J end lost 0 bases, and 6 bases lay between the germline ends. Looked up from germline, CDR1 is LGHNA and CDR2 is YSLEER. CDR3: CASSQESSSGANVLTF. The CDR3 DNA reads TGCGCCAGCAGCCAAGAAAGCAGCTCTGGGGCCAACGTCCTGACTTTC.

This clone was seen just once. V and J are TRBV6-1 and TRBJ1-5; D is perhaps TRBD1 (5 bases). V lost 4 bases to trimming and J lost 3 bases, with 7 bases between them. This CDR3 comprises 13 residues. Germline CDR1 and CDR2: MNHNS and SASEGT. CDR3 loop: CASSVQVNQPQHF. The CDR3 DNA sequence: TGTGCCAGCAGTGTACAGGTCAATCAGCCCCAGCATTTT.

The CDR3 here is CASSSLGDTEAFF. DNA of the CDR3: TGTGCCAGCAGCTCCCTGGGGGACACTGAAGCTTTCTTT. The V gene is TRBV11-3, the J gene TRBJ1-1; weak D call: TRBD1 (5 bases). Trimming shortened V by 4 bases and J by 3 bases, and 9 bases separated the two germline ends. The CDR3 has 13 residues. CDR1 and CDR2 from the germline V gene are SGHNT and YENEEA.

Here the CDR3 reads CASSLKGVNTEAFF. DNA of the CDR3: TGTGCCAGCAGCTTGAAAGGAGTGAACACTGAAGCTTTCTTT. The chain uses TRBV5-4 and TRBJ1-1; D uncertain. Germline V gives CDR1 SGHNT, CDR2 YYREEE (reference sequence). The V gene lost 1 base and the J gene lost 0 bases, with 7 bases spanning the gap. The CDR3 runs 14 residues.

The chain combines TRBV30 with TRBJ2-4, with D tentatively TRBD1 (6 bases). V was trimmed by 3 bases and J by 0 bases, leaving 12 bases between them. CDR3 size: 15 residues. Germline V gene data show CDR1 as GTSNPN and CDR2 as SVGIG (reference sequence). The DNA for the CDR3 is TGTGCCTGGAGCGGACAGCTACTAGCCAAAAACATTCAGTACTTC. Translation: CAWSGQLLAKNIQYF.

V and J are TRBV29-1 and TRBJ2-5; D is possibly TRBD1 (6 bases). V gave up 2 bases and J gave up 5 bases, with 15 bases separating them. The CDR3 covers 14 residues. The germline V gene has CDR1 SQVTM and CDR2 ANQGSEA. This CDR3 is CSVELVGTLETQYF. The CDR3 DNA follows: TGCAGCGTTGAATTAGTCGGGACACTTGAGACCCAGTACTTC.

The gene calls are TRBV7-2 and TRBJ2-3, with D possibly being TRBD1 (6 bases). Trimming removed 3 bases at V and 3 bases at J, with 13 bases between. The CDR3 consists of 15 residues. Germline CDR1 is SGHTA and CDR2 is FQGNSA. The CDR3 here is CASSFRTVLTDTQYF. The DNA of the CDR3 is TGTGCCAGCAGCTTTCGGACAGTCCTGACAGATACGCAGTATTTT.

V usage is TRBV29-1 and J usage is TRBJ2-5, with D possibly TRBD1 on 5 matching bases. Germline CDR1 SQVTM, CDR2 ANQGSEA. This CDR3 has 11 amino acids. Trimming stripped 2 bases from V and 4 bases from J, with 5 bases between. The CDR3 spells CSVEQGETQYF. For the CDR3, the DNA is TGCAGCGTTGAACAGGGAGAGACCCAGTACTTC.

The chain has TRBV9 and TRBJ1-3; possible D gene TRBD1, 5 bases. Trimming pared 3 bases from V and 2 bases from J, leaving 15 bases between. The CDR3 has 16 residues. Germline CDR1 reads SGDLS; CDR2 reads YYNGEE. CDR3 bases: TGTGCCAGCAGCGCCGGGGGGGTATTCGCTGGAAACACCATATATTTT. This sequence encodes CASSAGGVFAGNTIYF.